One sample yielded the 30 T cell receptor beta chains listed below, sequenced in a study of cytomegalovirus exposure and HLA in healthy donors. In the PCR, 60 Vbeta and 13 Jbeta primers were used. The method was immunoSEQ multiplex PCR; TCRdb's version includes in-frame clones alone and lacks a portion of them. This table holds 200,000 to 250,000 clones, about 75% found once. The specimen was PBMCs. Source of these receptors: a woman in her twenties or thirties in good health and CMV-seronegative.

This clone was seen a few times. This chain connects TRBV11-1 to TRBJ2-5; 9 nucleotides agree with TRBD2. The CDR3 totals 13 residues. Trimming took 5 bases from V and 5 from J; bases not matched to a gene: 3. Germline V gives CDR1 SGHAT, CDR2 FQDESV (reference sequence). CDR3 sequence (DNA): TGTGCCAGCAGCCCTAGCGGGGTGGAGACCCAGTACTTC. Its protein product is CASSPSGVETQYF.

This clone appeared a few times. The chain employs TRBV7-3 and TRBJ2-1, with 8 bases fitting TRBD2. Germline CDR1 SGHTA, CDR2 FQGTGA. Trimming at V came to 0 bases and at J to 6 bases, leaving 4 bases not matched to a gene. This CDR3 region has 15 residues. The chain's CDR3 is CASSLTAGVFNEQFF. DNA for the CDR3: TGTGCCAGCAGCTTAACAGCGGGGGTCTTCAATGAGCAGTTCTTC.

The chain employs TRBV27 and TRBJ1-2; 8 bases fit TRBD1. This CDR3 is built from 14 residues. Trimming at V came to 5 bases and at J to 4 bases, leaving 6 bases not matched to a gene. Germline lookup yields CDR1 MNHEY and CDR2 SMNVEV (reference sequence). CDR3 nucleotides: TGTGCCAGCAGTCCTTCGACAGGGGTCTATGGCTACACCTTC. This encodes CASSPSTGVYGYTF.

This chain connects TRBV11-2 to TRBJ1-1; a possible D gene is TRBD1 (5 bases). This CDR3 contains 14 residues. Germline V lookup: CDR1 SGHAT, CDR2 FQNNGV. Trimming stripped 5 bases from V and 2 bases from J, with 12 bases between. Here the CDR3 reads CASSPGNGNTEAFF. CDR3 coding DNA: TGTGCCAGCAGCCCAGGGAATGGAAACACTGAAGCTTTCTTT.

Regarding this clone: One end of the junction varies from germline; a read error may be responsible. The CDR3 DNA is TGTGCCAGCAGCCAAGAGGGGGGAAGAAGGACTGAAGCTTTCTTT. It translates to CASSQEGGRRTEAFF. The V gene is TRBV4-1, the J gene TRBJ1-1; tentative D call: TRBD1 (6 bases). Germline-derived CDR1 and CDR2 are MGHRA and YSYEKL. This CDR3 has 15 amino acids.

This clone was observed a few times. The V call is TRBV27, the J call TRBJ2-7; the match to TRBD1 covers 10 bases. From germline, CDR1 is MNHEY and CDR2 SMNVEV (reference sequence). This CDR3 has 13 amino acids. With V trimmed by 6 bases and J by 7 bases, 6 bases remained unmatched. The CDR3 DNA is TGTGCCAGCAGGGGGACAGGGGTTGGGGAGCAGTACTTC. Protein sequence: CASRGTGVGEQYF.

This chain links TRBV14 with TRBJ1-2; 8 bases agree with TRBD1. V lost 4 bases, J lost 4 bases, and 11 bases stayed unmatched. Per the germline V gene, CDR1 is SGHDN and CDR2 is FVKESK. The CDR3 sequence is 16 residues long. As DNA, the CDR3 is TGTGCCAGCAGCCTGCTATCAGGGGGCGGTGTCTATGGCTACACCTTC. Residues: CASSLLSGGGVYGYTF.

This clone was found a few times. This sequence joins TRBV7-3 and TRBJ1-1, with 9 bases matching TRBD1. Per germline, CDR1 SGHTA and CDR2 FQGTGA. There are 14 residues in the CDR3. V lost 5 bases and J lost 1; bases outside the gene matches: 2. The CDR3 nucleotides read TGTGCCAGCAGCCAGGACAGGGGGAACACTGAAGCTTTCTTT. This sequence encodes CASSQDRGNTEAFF. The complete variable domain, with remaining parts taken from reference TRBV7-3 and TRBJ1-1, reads GAGVSQTPSNKVTEKGKYVELRCDPISGHTALYWYRQSLGQGPEFLIYFQGTGAADDSGLPNDRFFAVRPEGSVSTLKIQRTERGDSAVYLCASSQDRGNTEAFFGQGTRLTVV.

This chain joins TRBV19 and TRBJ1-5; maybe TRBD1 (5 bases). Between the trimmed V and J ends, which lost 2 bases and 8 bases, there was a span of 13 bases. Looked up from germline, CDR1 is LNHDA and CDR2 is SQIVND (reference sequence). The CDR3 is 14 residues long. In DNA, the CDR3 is TGTGCCAGTAGTATACAGGACCTAGGGGAGCCCCAGCATTTT. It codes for CASSIQDLGEPQHF. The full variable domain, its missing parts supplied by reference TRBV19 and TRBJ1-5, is DGGITQSPKYLFRKEGQNVTLSCEQNLNHDAMYWYRQDPGQGLRLIYYSQIVNDFQKGDIAEGYSVSREKKESFPLTVTSAQKNPTAFYLCASSIQDLGEPQHFGDGTRLSIL.

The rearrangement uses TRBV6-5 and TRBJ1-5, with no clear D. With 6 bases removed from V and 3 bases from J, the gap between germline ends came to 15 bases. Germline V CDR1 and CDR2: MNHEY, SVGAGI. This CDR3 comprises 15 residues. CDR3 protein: CASRRREVNNQPQHF. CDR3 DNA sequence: TGTGCCAGCAGGCGGAGGGAGGTTAACAATCAGCCCCAGCATTTT.

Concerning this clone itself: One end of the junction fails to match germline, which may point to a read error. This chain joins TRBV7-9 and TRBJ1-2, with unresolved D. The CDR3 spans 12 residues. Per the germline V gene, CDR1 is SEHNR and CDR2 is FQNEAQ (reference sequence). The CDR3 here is CSSSSIMEGYTF. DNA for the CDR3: TGTTCCAGCAGCTCGATCATGGAGGGCTACACCTTC.

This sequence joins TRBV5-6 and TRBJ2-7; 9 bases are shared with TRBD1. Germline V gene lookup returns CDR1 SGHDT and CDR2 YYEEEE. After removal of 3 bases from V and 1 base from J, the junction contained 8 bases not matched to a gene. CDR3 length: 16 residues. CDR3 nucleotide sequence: TGTGCCAGCAGCTGGAGAGGACAGGGGCTTTCCTACGAGCAGTACTTC. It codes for CASSWRGQGLSYEQYF.

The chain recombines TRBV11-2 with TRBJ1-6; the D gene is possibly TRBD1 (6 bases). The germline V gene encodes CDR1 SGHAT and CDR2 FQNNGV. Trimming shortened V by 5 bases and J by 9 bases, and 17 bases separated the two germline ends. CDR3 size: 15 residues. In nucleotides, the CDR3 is TGTGCCAGCAGCCCGAGGACAGCCTCTACTTCACCCCTCCACTTT. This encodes CASSPRTASTSPLHF.

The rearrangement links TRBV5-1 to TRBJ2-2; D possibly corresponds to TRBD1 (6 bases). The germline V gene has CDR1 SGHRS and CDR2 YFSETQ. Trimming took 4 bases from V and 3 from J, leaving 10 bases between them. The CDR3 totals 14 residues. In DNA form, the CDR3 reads TGCGCCAGCAGCCAAGGACAGTACACCGGGGAGCTGTTTTTT. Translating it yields CASSQGQYTGELFF.

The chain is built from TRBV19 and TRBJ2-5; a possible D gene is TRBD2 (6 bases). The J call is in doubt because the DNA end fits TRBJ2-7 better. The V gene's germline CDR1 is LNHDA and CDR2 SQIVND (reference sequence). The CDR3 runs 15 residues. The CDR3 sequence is CASSIGLAHSYEQYF. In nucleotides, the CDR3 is TGTGCCAGTAGTATAGGGCTAGCGCATTCCTACGAGCAGTACTTC.

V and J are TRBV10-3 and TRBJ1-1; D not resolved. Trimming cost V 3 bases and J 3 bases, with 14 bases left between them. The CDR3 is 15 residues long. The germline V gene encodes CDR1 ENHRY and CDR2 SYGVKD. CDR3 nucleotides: TGTGCCATCAGTGAAAACTTACAGACCTACACTGAAGCTTTCTTT. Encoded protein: CAISENLQTYTEAFF.

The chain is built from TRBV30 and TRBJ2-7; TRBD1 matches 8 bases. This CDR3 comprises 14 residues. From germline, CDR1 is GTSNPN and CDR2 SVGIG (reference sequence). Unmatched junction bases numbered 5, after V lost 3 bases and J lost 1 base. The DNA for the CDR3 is TGTGCCTGGAGGCCTCACAGGGGGTCCTACGAGCAGTACTTC. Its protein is CAWRPHRGSYEQYF. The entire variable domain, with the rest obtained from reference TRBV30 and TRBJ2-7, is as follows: SQTIHQWPATLVQPVGSPLSLECTVEGTSNPNLYWYRQAAGRGLQLLFYSVGIGQISSEVPQNLSASRPQDRQFILSSKKLLLSDSGFYLCAWRPHRGSYEQYFGPGTRLTVT.

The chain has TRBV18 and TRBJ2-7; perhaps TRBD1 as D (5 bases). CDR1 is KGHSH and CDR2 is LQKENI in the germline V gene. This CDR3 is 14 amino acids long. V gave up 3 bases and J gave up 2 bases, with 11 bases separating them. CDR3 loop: CASSPGHRTYEQYF. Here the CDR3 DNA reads TGTGCCAGCTCACCCGGACACAGGACCTACGAGCAGTACTTC.

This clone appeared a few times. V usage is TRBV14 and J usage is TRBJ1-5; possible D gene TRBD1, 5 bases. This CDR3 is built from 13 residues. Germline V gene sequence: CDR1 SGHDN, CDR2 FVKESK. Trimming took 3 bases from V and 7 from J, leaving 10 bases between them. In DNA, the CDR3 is TGTGCCAGCAGCCAGAGCCAGGGACAGCCCCAGCATTTT. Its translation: CASSQSQGQPQHF.

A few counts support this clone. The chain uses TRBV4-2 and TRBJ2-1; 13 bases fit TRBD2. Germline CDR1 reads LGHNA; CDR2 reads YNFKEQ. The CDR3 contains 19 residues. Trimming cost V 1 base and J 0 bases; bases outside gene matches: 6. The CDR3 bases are TGTGCCAGCAGCCAAGTCGGGACTAGCGGGGTTAGCTCCTACAATGAGCAGTTCTTC. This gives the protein CASSQVGTSGVSSYNEQFF.

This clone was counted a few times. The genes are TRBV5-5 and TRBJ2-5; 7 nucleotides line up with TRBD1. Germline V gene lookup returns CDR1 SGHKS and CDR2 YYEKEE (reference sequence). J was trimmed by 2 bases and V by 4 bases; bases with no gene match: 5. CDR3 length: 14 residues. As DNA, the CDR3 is TGTGCCAGCAGCCCGCCGGGACAGCAAGAGACCCAGTACTTC. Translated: CASSPPGQQETQYF.

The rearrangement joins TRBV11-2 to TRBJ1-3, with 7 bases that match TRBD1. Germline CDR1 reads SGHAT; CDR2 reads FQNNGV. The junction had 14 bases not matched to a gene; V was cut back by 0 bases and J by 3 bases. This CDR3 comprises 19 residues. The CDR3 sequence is CASSLDPLGQANSGNTIYF. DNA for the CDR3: TGTGCCAGCAGCTTAGATCCCCTTGGACAGGCTAATAGTGGAAACACCATATATTTT.

For the CDR3, the DNA is TGCGCCAGCAGCTTGGTTGGCGGAATGAACACTGAAGCTTTCTTT. It is translated as CASSLVGGMNTEAFF. This sequence joins TRBV5-1 and TRBJ1-1; D uncertain. The V end lost 0 bases, the J end lost 0 bases, and 9 bases lay between the germline ends. There are 15 residues in the CDR3. Looked up from germline, CDR1 is SGHRS and CDR2 is YFSETQ.

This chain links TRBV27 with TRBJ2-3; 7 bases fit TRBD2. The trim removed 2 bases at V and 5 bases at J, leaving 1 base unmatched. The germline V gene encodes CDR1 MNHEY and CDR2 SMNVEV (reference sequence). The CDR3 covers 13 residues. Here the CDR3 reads CASSLAGVDTQYF. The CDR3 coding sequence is TGTGCCAGCAGTTTAGCGGGAGTAGATACGCAGTATTTT.

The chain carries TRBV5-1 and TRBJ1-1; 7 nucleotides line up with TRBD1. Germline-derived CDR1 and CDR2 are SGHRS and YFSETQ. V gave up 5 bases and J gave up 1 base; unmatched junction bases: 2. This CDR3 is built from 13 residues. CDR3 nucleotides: TGCGCCAGCAGAACAGGGGAGAACACTGAAGCTTTCTTT. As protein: CASRTGENTEAFF.

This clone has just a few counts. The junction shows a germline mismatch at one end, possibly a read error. CDR3 nucleotides: TGTGCCAGATCTGAGCGGGAGTTCAATGCGCAGTTCTTC. It is translated as CARSEREFNAQFF. The V gene is TRBV9, the J gene TRBJ2-1, with 8 bases lining up with TRBD2. The CDR3 consists of 13 residues. Germline values: CDR1 SGDLS, CDR2 YYNGEE.

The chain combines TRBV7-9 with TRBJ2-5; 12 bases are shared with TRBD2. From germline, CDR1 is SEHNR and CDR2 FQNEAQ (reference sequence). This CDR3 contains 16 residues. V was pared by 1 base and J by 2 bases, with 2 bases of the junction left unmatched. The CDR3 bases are TGTGCCAGCAGCTTAGGCCTAGCGGGGGGGCAAGAGACCCAGTACTTC. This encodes CASSLGLAGGQETQYF.

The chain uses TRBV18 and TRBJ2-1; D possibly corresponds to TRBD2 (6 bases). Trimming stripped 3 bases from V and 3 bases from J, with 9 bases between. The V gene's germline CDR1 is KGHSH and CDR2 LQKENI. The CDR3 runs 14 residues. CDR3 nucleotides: TGTGCCAGCTCACCCCGGGGGAACTACAATGAGCAGTTCTTC. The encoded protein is CASSPRGNYNEQFF.

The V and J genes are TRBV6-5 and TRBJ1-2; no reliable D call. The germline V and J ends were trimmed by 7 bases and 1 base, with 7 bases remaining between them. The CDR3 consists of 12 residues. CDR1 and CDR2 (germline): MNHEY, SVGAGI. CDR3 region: CASTRVNYGYTF. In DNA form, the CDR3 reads TGTGCCAGCACCCGGGTTAACTATGGCTACACCTTC.

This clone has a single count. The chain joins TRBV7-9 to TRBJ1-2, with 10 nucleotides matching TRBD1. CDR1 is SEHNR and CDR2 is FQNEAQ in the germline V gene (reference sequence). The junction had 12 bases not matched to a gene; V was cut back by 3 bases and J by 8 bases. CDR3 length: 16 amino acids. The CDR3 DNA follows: TGTGCCAGCAGCTTCTCGGCAGGGACAGGGGTCCCGGGCTACACCTTC. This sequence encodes CASSFSAGTGVPGYTF.